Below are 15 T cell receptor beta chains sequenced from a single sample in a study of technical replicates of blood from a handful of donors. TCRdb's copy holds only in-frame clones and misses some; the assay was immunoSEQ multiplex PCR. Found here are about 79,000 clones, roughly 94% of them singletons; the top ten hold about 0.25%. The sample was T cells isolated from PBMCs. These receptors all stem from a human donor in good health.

In DNA, the CDR3 is TGTGCCAGCAGCTTAGGGCTAAGGGGGTCTGGAAACACCATATATTTT. Protein: CASSLGLRGSGNTIYF. The chain employs TRBV11-2 and TRBJ1-3; a weak D match, TRBD1 (6 bases). The CDR3 loop spans 16 amino acids. V lost 1 base and J lost 1, with 11 bases in between. Germline V gene lookup returns CDR1 SGHAT and CDR2 FQNNGV. Full variable domain (remainder filled in from reference TRBV11-2 and TRBJ1-3): EAGVAQSPRYKIIEKRQSVAFWCNPISGHATLYWYQQILGQGPKLLIQFQNNGVVDDSQLPKDRFSAERLKGVDSTLKIQPAKLEDSAVYLCASSLGLRGSGNTIYFGEGSWLTVV.

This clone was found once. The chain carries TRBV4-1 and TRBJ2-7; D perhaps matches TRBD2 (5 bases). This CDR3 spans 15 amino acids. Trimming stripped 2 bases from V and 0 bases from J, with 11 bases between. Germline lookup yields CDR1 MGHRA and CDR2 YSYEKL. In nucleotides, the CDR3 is TGCGCCAGCAGCCAAAGCAGAGACTACTCCTACGAGCAGTACTTC. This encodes CASSQSRDYSYEQYF.

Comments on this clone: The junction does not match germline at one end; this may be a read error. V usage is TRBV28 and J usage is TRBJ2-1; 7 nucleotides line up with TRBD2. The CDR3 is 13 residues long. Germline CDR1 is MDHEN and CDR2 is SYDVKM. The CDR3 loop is CASSLSLPGGPLF. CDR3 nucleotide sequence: TGTGCCAGCAGTTTGTCACTGCCGGGAGGACCGCTCTTC.

The chain's CDR3 is CASSLDLGRPYEQYF. CDR3 nucleotides: TGTGCCAGCAGCTTAGATCTGGGCCGTCCCTACGAGCAGTACTTC. The V and J genes are TRBV11-3 and TRBJ2-7; no definite D call. The V end was cut by 0 bases, the J end by 2 bases, with 11 bases between. Germline V lookup: CDR1 SGHNT, CDR2 YENEEA. The CDR3 is 15 amino acids. The full variable domain, its missing parts supplied by reference TRBV11-3 and TRBJ2-7, is EAGVVQSPRYKIIEKKQPVAFWCNPISGHNTLYWYLQNLGQGPELLIRYENEEAVDDSQLPKDRFSAERLKGVDSTLKIQPAELGDSAVYLCASSLDLGRPYEQYFGPGTRLTVT.

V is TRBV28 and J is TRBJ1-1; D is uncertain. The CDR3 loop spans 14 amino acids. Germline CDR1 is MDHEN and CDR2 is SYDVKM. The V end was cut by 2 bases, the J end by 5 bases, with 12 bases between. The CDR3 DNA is TGTGCCAGCAGTTTAGCGACACCCTTAACTGAAGCTTTCTTT. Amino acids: CASSLATPLTEAFF.

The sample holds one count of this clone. DNA for the CDR3: TGTGCCAGCAGGAAGTCCCAGGGGGTCGGTGGCTACACCTTC. Encoded protein: CASRKSQGVGGYTF. The gene calls are TRBV6-5 and TRBJ1-2; 7 bases are shared with TRBD1. The CDR3 length is 14 residues. The junction had 11 bases not matched to a gene; V was cut back by 6 bases and J by 7 bases. Germline V gene lookup returns CDR1 MNHEY and CDR2 SVGAGI.

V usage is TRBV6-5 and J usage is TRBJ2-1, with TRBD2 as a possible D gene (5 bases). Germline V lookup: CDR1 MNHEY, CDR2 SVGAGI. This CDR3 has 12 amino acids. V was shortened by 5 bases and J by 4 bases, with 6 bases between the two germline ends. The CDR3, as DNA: TGTGCCAGCAGTCGGGATTACAATGAGCAGTTCTTC. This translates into CASSRDYNEQFF.

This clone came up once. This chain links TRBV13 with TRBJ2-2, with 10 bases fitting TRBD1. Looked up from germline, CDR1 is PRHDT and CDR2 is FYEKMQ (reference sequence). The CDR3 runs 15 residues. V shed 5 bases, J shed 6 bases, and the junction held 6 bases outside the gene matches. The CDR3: CASSDKGQGSGELFF. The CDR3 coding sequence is TGTGCCAGCAGCGATAAGGGACAGGGGTCCGGGGAGCTGTTTTTT.

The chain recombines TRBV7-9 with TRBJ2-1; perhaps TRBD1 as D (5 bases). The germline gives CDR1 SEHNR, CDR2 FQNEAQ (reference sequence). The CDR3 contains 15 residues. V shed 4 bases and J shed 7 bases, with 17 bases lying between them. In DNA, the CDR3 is TGTGCCAGCAGCTACCACCAGGGATTCAGGAATGAGCAGTTCTTC. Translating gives CASSYHQGFRNEQFF.

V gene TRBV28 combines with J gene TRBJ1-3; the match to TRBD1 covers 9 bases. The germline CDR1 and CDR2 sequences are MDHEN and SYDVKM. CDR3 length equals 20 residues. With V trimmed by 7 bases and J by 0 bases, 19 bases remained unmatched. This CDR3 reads CASTSWSGQGFPGSGNTIYF. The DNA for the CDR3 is TGTGCCAGCACCTCTTGGTCGGGACAGGGATTCCCCGGCTCTGGAAACACCATATATTTT.

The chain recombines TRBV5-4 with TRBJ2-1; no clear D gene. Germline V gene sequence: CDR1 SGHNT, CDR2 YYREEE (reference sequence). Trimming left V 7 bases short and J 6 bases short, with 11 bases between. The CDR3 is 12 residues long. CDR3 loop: CASGSRGNEQFF. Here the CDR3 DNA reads TGTGCCAGCGGTTCAAGAGGCAATGAGCAGTTCTTC.

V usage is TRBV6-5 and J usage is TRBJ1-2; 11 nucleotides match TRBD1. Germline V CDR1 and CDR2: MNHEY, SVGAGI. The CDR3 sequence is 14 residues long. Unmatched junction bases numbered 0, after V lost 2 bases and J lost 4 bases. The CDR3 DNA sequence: TGTGCCAGCAGTTACGGGACAGGGGGCTATGGCTACACCTTC. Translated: CASSYGTGGYGYTF.

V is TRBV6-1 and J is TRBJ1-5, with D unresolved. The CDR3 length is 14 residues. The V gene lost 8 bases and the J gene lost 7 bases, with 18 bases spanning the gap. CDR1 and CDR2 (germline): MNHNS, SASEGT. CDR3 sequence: CASRSPKGGQPQHF. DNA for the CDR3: TGTGCCAGCCGTTCTCCTAAGGGCGGGCAGCCCCAGCATTTT.

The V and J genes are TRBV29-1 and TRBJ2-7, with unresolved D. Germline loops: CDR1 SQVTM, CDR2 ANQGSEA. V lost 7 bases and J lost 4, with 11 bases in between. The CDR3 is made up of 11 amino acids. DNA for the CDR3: TGCAGCGCTGCTGGCCCTTACGAGCAGTACTTC. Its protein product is CSAAGPYEQYF.

CDR3 residues: CASSSQGSEQFF. The CDR3 nucleotides read TGTGCCAGCAGCTCTCAAGGGAGTGAGCAGTTCTTC. J is TRBJ2-1 and V is TRBV5-6; tentative D call: TRBD2 (5 bases). Trimming removed 3 bases at V and 9 bases at J, with 10 bases between. The germline V gene has CDR1 SGHDT and CDR2 YYEEEE. The CDR3 is made up of 12 amino acids.